This T cell receptor (beta chain) comes out of a study of shared clonotypes between healthy human individuals. Data came from immunoSEQ multiplex PCR; TCRdb stores just in-frame clones and leaves some out. This table holds approximately 1.4 million clones, 95% to 99% found once. V was pared by 6 bases and J by 4 bases, with 16 bases between. CDR3 size: 14 residues. Germline V lookup: CDR1 MDHEN, CDR2 SYDVKM. The sequence came from a man aged 30 to 39 in good health. Specimen: naive CD4+ T cells sorted from blood. Subset defined: CD45RA+ positively selected. The V call is TRBV28, the J call TRBJ2-7; D possibly corresponds to TRBD2 (7 bases). CDR3 in DNA: TGTGCCAGCAGGCTACAAGGGGGAGGGTACGAGCAGTACTTC. This encodes CASRLQGGGYEQYF.